These 20 T cell receptor beta chains share one sample of origin, sequenced in a study of T cells in Graves' hyperthyroidism and ophthalmopathy. Researchers took RNA transcripts and amplified the TCR beta CDR3 regions from them. An initial round of RT-PCR targeting the TCR CDR3 relied on the HTBI primer set. TCRdb ran MiXCR on the multiplex PCR reads and lists one entry per CDR3 protein. The sample includes about 560,000 distinct CDR3 sequences, roughly 17% of them seen just once. Sequences were obtained from blood. Receptors originate from a woman aged 18-29 years with Graves' hyperthyroidism.

The genes are TRBV27 and TRBJ2-2; D unclear. This CDR3 is 12 amino acids long. The V end lost 5 bases, the J end lost 6 bases, and 7 bases lay between the germline ends. CDR1 is MNHEY, CDR2 SMNVEV, per germline (reference sequence). The CDR3: CASSRFAGELFF. CDR3 DNA sequence: TGTGCCAGCAGTAGGTTCGCCGGGGAGCTGTTTTTT.

The V gene is TRBV29-1, the J gene TRBJ2-1; D is undetermined. The V gene lost 4 bases and the J gene lost 4 bases, with 8 bases spanning the gap. This CDR3 is 12 amino acids long. CDR1 is SQVTM and CDR2 is ANQGSEA in the germline V gene. The CDR3 here is CSVVADYNEQFF. CDR3 coding DNA: TGCAGCGTTGTCGCGGATTACAATGAGCAGTTCTTC.

V and J are TRBV3-1 and TRBJ2-1; D is ambiguous. There are 12 residues in the CDR3. Trimming cost V 6 bases and J 12 bases, with 15 bases left between them. Looked up from germline, CDR1 is LGHDT and CDR2 is YNNKEL (reference sequence). In nucleotides, the CDR3 is TGTGCCAGCAGTCATCGGAAGGACCGGCAGTTCTTC. Translating it yields CASSHRKDRQFF.

This clonotype was seen ten or more times. The chain is built from TRBV5-1 and TRBJ2-3; the match to TRBD2 covers 7 bases. Germline CDR1 SGHRS, CDR2 YFSETQ. The trim removed 1 base at V and 2 bases at J, leaving 16 bases unmatched. The CDR3 runs to 19 residues. CDR3 DNA sequence: TGCGCCAGCAGCTTGAGACAGCTAGAGCGGGGTGCCCCCACAGATACGCAGTATTTT. Translation: CASSLRQLERGAPTDTQYF.

The J gene is TRBJ2-1, the V gene TRBV7-8; tentative D call: TRBD2 (6 bases). Looked up from germline, CDR1 is SGHVS and CDR2 is FQNEAQ. There are 16 residues in the CDR3. V gave up 1 base and J gave up 4 bases, with 14 bases separating them. Here the CDR3 reads CASSLGGGGGYNEQFF. For the CDR3, the DNA is TGTGCCAGCAGCTTAGGAGGAGGAGGAGGGTACAATGAGCAGTTCTTC.

Worth noting for this clonotype: A much bigger clone sits one base away, suggesting this may be a read error. CDR3 sequence: CASSPPGGQGSYEQFF. CDR3 DNA: TGTGCCAGCAGCCCACCCGGGGGACAGGGGTCCTACGAGCAGTTCTTC. This chain uses TRBV6-1 with TRBJ2-7, with 10 positions matching TRBD1. The J call may not be correct, given that the DNA end is closer to TRBJ2-1. Per the germline V gene, CDR1 is MNHNS and CDR2 is SASEGT. The CDR3 runs 16 residues.

In this sample, this clonotype turned up many times. This sequence joins TRBV2 and TRBJ1-5; weak D call: TRBD1 (6 bases). CDR1 and CDR2 (germline): SNHLY, FYNNEI. This CDR3 has 15 amino acids. The V and J ends lost 4 bases and 9 bases respectively, with 19 bases between them. CDR3 sequence (DNA): TGTGCCAGCAGTGTTAGCCAGCCAACAGGGCGGCCCCAGCATTTT. Its protein is CASSVSQPTGRPQHF.

V is TRBV12-3 or TRBV12-4 and J is TRBJ2-1; 9 nucleotides match TRBD2. Unmatched junction bases numbered 4, after V lost 2 bases and J lost 2 bases. The CDR3 contains 16 residues. The CDR3 nucleotides are TGTGCCAGCAGTTTATTGGCGGGAGGGCCCTACAATGAGCAGTTCTTC. Translation gives CASSLLAGGPYNEQFF.

The CDR3 sequence: CASSVDRAHTDTQYF. The CDR3 bases are TGCGCCAGCAGCGTCGACAGGGCCCACACAGATACGCAGTATTTT. The chain links TRBV5-1 to TRBJ2-3, with 7 bases aligning to TRBD1. The CDR3 is 15 amino acids. The germline V gene has CDR1 SGHRS and CDR2 YFSETQ. With V trimmed by 4 bases and J by 2 bases, 7 bases remained unmatched.

This clonotype was observed at least ten times. This chain joins TRBV28 and TRBJ2-7, with 9 positions matching TRBD2. The CDR3 totals 16 residues. V was pared by 6 bases and J by 1 base, with 10 bases of the junction left unmatched. Looked up from germline, CDR1 is MDHEN and CDR2 is SYDVKM. The CDR3 DNA reads TGTGCCAGCAGACCCCTCCTTGCGGGAGGGTCCTACGAGCAGTACTTC. Protein: CASRPLLAGGSYEQYF.

In this sample, this clonotype turned up many times. The V and J genes are TRBV29-1 and TRBJ1-1; possibly TRBD1 for D (5 bases). V was cut by 4 bases and J by 1 base, with 22 bases left in between. Germline CDR1 reads SQVTM; CDR2 reads ANQGSEA. There are 17 residues in the CDR3. The CDR3 region is CSVARPQHTGGNTEAFF. CDR3 DNA: TGCAGCGTTGCTAGGCCACAACACACCGGGGGGAACACTGAAGCTTTCTTT.

The chain has TRBV6-1 and TRBJ2-2; D not resolved. Germline lookup yields CDR1 MNHNS and CDR2 SASEGT. The ends were cut back, 5 bases at V and 7 bases at J, with 14 bases in the middle. The CDR3 length is 14 residues. This CDR3 is CASSSGRGGGELFF. CDR3 coding DNA: TGTGCCAGCAGTTCCGGACGAGGTGGCGGGGAGCTGTTTTTT.

Details on this clonotype: A much bigger clone sits one base away, suggesting this may be a read error. The chain employs TRBV6-9 and TRBJ1-1; D possibly corresponds to TRBD1 (6 bases). Germline CDR1 MNHGY, CDR2 SVAAGI. The CDR3 runs 15 residues. Here the CDR3 reads CASSFGPYRDTEVFF. The DNA for the CDR3 is TGTGCCAGCAGTTTCGGACCATACCGGGACACTGAAGTTTTCTTT.

This clonotype was counted ten times or more. The genes are TRBV2 and TRBJ2-7; 7 nucleotides match TRBD1. Germline V gene data show CDR1 as SNHLY and CDR2 as FYNNEI. The V gene end was trimmed by 7 bases and the J gene end by 3 bases; junction bases not matched to a gene: 3. CDR3 length: 12 residues. The CDR3 region has the DNA TGTGCCAGCATGGACAGGCTCTACGAGCAGTACTTC. Its protein product is CASMDRLYEQYF.

This clonotype was seen a handful of times. The chain has TRBV3-1 and TRBJ2-1, with TRBD2 identical over 12 bases. Germline V gene data show CDR1 as LGHDT and CDR2 as YNNKEL (reference sequence). This CDR3 has 15 amino acids. V shed 1 base, J shed 9 bases, and the junction held 4 bases outside the gene matches. The CDR3, as DNA: TGTGCCAGCAGCCAAGGACTAGCGGGAGTCAGTGAGCAGTTCTTC. Translating gives CASSQGLAGVSEQFF.

This clonotype was recorded a few times. The chain has TRBV7-6 and TRBJ2-1, with a possible D match to TRBD2 (6 bases). V dropped 2 bases and J dropped 6 bases, with 14 bases sitting between them. The CDR3 runs 15 residues. Germline CDR1 and CDR2: SGHVS and FNYEAQ. The CDR3: CASSLWDSQSNEQFF. In DNA form, the CDR3 reads TGTGCCAGCAGCTTATGGGACTCCCAGAGCAATGAGCAGTTCTTC.

This clonotype was counted many times. The rearrangement links TRBV30 to TRBJ2-7; 8 nucleotides match TRBD2. CDR3 size: 14 residues. Unmatched junction bases numbered 1, after V lost 0 bases and J lost 0 bases. The V gene's germline CDR1 is GTSNPN and CDR2 SVGIG (reference sequence). Here the CDR3 reads CAWSVSGGSYEQYF. The DNA of the CDR3 is TGTGCCTGGAGTGTAAGCGGGGGCTCCTACGAGCAGTACTTC. Using reference TRBV30 and TRBJ2-7 for the parts outside the CDR3, the full variable domain is SQTIHQWPATLVQPVGSPLSLECTVEGTSNPNLYWYRQAAGRGLQLLFYSVGIGQISSEVPQNLSASRPQDRQFILSSKKLLLSDSGFYLCAWSVSGGSYEQYFGPGTRLTVT.

The rearrangement uses TRBV4-1 and TRBJ2-7; D unclear. Per the germline V gene, CDR1 is MGHRA and CDR2 is YSYEKL. The CDR3 extends over 13 amino acids. Trimming left V 3 bases short and J 3 bases short, with 9 bases between. CDR3 nucleotides: TGCGCCAGCAGCCAGTTAATGGGCTACGAGCAGTACTTC. Its protein product is CASSQLMGYEQYF.

This clonotype was detected many times. The chain joins TRBV5-5 to TRBJ2-7; 9 bases align to TRBD2. The CDR3 extends over 15 amino acids. Germline trimming cut 2 bases from V and 2 bases from J; bases unmatched to any gene: 5. Germline V gene sequence: CDR1 SGHKS, CDR2 YYEKEE (reference sequence). The CDR3 loop reads CASSFRLAGPYEQYF. CDR3 bases: TGTGCCAGCAGCTTTCGGCTAGCGGGGCCCTACGAGCAGTACTTC.

This clonotype appeared many times. The gene calls are TRBV6-1 and TRBJ1-1, with a weak D call TRBD1 (6 bases). The CDR3 has 12 amino acids. Trimming shortened V by 5 bases and J by 9 bases, and 13 bases separated the two germline ends. Per germline, CDR1 MNHNS and CDR2 SASEGT. The CDR3 is CASSPHRDKAFF. CDR3 sequence (DNA): TGTGCCAGCAGTCCCCATCGGGACAAAGCTTTCTTT.